A single sample gave rise to the 31 T cell receptor beta chains below, sequenced in a study of cytomegalovirus exposure and HLA in healthy donors. Use of 60 Vbeta and 13 Jbeta primers characterized the PCR. The method was immunoSEQ multiplex PCR; TCRdb's version includes in-frame clones alone and lacks a portion of them. This table holds 120,000 or so clones, roughly 72% found once. Sequenced material: PBMCs. Receptor source: a man aged 35-49 years in good health and CMV-seropositive.

This clone occurred a few times. The J gene is TRBJ2-5, the V gene TRBV27; D may be TRBD2 (6 bases). With 4 bases removed from V and 4 bases from J, the gap between germline ends came to 10 bases. The V gene's germline CDR1 is MNHEY and CDR2 SMNVEV (reference sequence). CDR3 length equals 13 residues. Here the CDR3 reads CASSWDSGETQYF. The CDR3 DNA reads TGTGCCAGCAGTTGGGACTCCGGAGAGACCCAGTACTTC.

The chain recombines TRBV15 with TRBJ1-5; D is unclear. The V and J ends lost 0 bases and 5 bases respectively, with 14 bases between them. CDR1 LNHNV and CDR2 YYDKDF come from the germline V gene (reference sequence). The CDR3 spans 16 residues. The CDR3 protein is CATSRDRRGRDQPQHF. In DNA, the CDR3 is TGTGCCACCAGCAGAGATCGACGAGGGAGGGATCAGCCCCAGCATTTT. Supplemented by reference TRBV15 and TRBJ1-5, the full variable domain reads DAMVIQNPRYQVTQFGKPVTLSCSQTLNHNVMYWYQQKSSQAPKLLFHYYDKDFNNEADTPDNFQSRRPNTSFCFLDIRSPGLGDTAMYLCATSRDRRGRDQPQHFGDGTRLSIL.

The chain uses TRBV6-4 and TRBJ1-1, with 7 nucleotides matching TRBD1. Germline-derived CDR1 and CDR2 are MRHNA and SNTAGT. Trimming cost V 6 bases and J 3 bases; bases outside gene matches: 7. The CDR3 runs to 14 residues. The CDR3 DNA reads as TGTGCCAGCAGACAGGGGCTTAGGGACACTGAAGCTTTCTTT. Its translation: CASRQGLRDTEAFF.

The J gene is TRBJ1-2, the V gene TRBV10-3; TRBD1 matches 9 bases. The CDR3 contains 14 residues. CDR1 and CDR2 (germline): ENHRY, SYGVKD. After removal of 3 bases from V and 8 bases from J, the junction contained 7 bases not matched to a gene. CDR3 DNA sequence: TGTGCCATCAGTGAAAAACAGGGGGCAAGCGGCTACACCTTC. This codes for CAISEKQGASGYTF.

The V and J genes are TRBV19 and TRBJ1-5; weak D call: TRBD1 (6 bases). Trimming removed 9 bases from V and 0 bases from J, with 15 bases in between. The V gene's germline CDR1 is LNHDA and CDR2 SQIVND (reference sequence). This CDR3 has 15 residues. CDR3 DNA sequence: TGTGCCAGCCGGAATCAGGGGACTAGCAATCAGCCCCAGCATTTT. Translating gives CASRNQGTSNQPQHF.

This sequence joins TRBV11-2 and TRBJ2-1; D call uncertain. The V gene's germline CDR1 is SGHAT and CDR2 FQNNGV. The CDR3 contains 13 residues. V was cut by 2 bases and J by 7 bases, with 9 bases left in between. The CDR3 region is CASSLWPRNEQFF. The CDR3 DNA reads TGTGCCAGCAGCTTATGGCCCAGGAATGAGCAGTTCTTC.

V gene TRBV2 combines with J gene TRBJ2-7; D gene unclear. Germline V gene data show CDR1 as SNHLY and CDR2 as FYNNEI. V shed 2 bases and J shed 2 bases, with 13 bases lying between them. The CDR3 has 15 residues. CDR3: CASSENPRGTYEQYF. In DNA form, the CDR3 reads TGTGCCAGCAGTGAAAATCCGCGAGGTACCTACGAGCAGTACTTC.

The rearrangement uses TRBV5-6 and TRBJ1-1; D remains unclear. Between the trimmed V and J ends, which lost 7 bases and 1 base, there was a span of 5 bases. Germline CDR1 SGHDT, CDR2 YYEEEE. This CDR3 spans 11 amino acids. CDR3 region: CASQANTEAFF. The CDR3 DNA reads TGTGCCAGCCAGGCGAACACTGAAGCTTTCTTT.

The rearrangement links TRBV9 to TRBJ1-5; 8 nucleotides line up with TRBD1. Germline values: CDR1 SGDLS, CDR2 YYNGEE. The junction had 3 bases not matched to a gene; V was cut back by 0 bases and J by 4 bases. CDR3 length: 15 amino acids. CDR3 DNA: TGTGCCAGCAGCGTAGATCAGGGGGCGAATCAGCCCCAGCATTTT. Translated: CASSVDQGANQPQHF.

The chain uses TRBV5-4 and TRBJ1-3; D is possibly TRBD1 (6 bases). Deletions cut 3 bases from V and 2 bases from J, with 15 bases between. The CDR3 covers 16 residues. Germline CDR1 is SGHNT and CDR2 is YYREEE (reference sequence). The CDR3: CASSWGQGAPGNTIYF. As DNA, the CDR3 is TGTGCCAGCAGCTGGGGACAAGGGGCGCCTGGAAACACCATATATTTT.

The V gene is TRBV11-2, the J gene TRBJ2-7; 7 bases map to TRBD2. CDR1 and CDR2 from the germline V gene are SGHAT and FQNNGV. The CDR3 is made up of 14 amino acids. The junction had 3 bases not matched to a gene; V was cut back by 2 bases and J by 2 bases. CDR3 coding DNA: TGTGCCAGCAGCTTATCTAGCGGAACCTACGAGCAGTACTTC. Protein product: CASSLSSGTYEQYF. Using reference TRBV11-2 and TRBJ2-7 for the parts outside the CDR3, the full variable domain is EAGVAQSPRYKIIEKRQSVAFWCNPISGHATLYWYQQILGQGPKLLIQFQNNGVVDDSQLPKDRFSAERLKGVDSTLKIQPAKLEDSAVYLCASSLSSGTYEQYFGPGTRLTVT.

This clone was seen more than once but under ten times. The chain uses TRBV10-3 and TRBJ1-3; TRBD1 matches 7 bases. J was trimmed by 0 bases and V by 6 bases; bases with no gene match: 5. Germline values: CDR1 ENHRY, CDR2 SYGVKD. This CDR3 region has 15 residues. The CDR3 here is CAIRDTGVSGNTIYF. The CDR3 nucleotides read TGTGCCATCAGGGACACAGGGGTCTCTGGAAACACCATATATTTT.

The chain joins TRBV19 to TRBJ1-2; D might be TRBD1 (6 bases). CDR3 length equals 12 residues. Germline CDR1 is LNHDA and CDR2 is SQIVND (reference sequence). V shed 10 bases and J shed 6 bases, with 15 bases lying between them. The chain's CDR3 is CATRGGDHGYTF. CDR3 nucleotide sequence: TGTGCCACCCGAGGGGGGGATCATGGCTACACCTTC.

V gene TRBV9 combines with J gene TRBJ1-1; D remains unclear. The CDR3 runs 16 residues. Germline V gene data show CDR1 as SGDLS and CDR2 as YYNGEE. The V end lost 2 bases, the J end lost 0 bases, and 14 bases lay between the germline ends. The CDR3 bases are TGTGCCAGCAGCGTTGGTGCTAGAGCTATGAACACTGAAGCTTTCTTT. Encoded protein: CASSVGARAMNTEAFF.

The chain carries TRBV29-1 and TRBJ2-1; 7 bases map to TRBD2. The CDR3 runs 16 residues. Germline V gives CDR1 SQVTM, CDR2 ANQGSEA. V lost 6 bases to trimming and J lost 2 bases; unmatched junction nucleotides: 13. CDR3 protein: CSVEKGPSGPYNEQFF. The CDR3 DNA reads as TGCAGCGTCGAAAAAGGCCCTAGCGGCCCCTACAATGAGCAGTTCTTC.

The gene calls are TRBV6-5 and TRBJ1-2, with a tentative D call TRBD1 (6 bases). This CDR3 spans 11 amino acids. CDR1 is MNHEY, CDR2 SVGAGI, per germline. Trimming pared 6 bases from V and 8 bases from J, leaving 10 bases between. For the CDR3, the DNA is TGTGCCAGCAGGTCTGGGGGCGGCTACACCTTC. Translated, it gives CASRSGGGYTF.

The chain links TRBV29-1 to TRBJ2-7, with D perhaps TRBD2 (6 bases). The CDR3 loop spans 12 amino acids. V lost 6 bases to trimming and J lost 6 bases, with 15 bases between them. Germline V gene lookup returns CDR1 SQVTM and CDR2 ANQGSEA. CDR3 in DNA: TGCAGCGTGAAGTGGAGGAGGGGCGAGCAGTACTTC. Protein: CSVKWRRGEQYF.

The rearrangement uses TRBV9 and TRBJ2-1, with 13 bases fitting TRBD2. J gave up 8 bases and V 2 bases, and 4 bases lay outside the gene matches. Looked up from germline, CDR1 is SGDLS and CDR2 is YYNGEE. This CDR3 region has 15 residues. The CDR3 loop reads CASSVWTSGRDEQFF. For the CDR3, the DNA is TGTGCCAGCAGCGTCTGGACTAGCGGGAGAGATGAGCAGTTCTTC.

The V call is TRBV30, the J call TRBJ2-7, with TRBD1 matching over 12 bases. CDR1 GTSNPN and CDR2 SVGIG come from the germline V gene (reference sequence). This CDR3 is built from 15 residues. The junction had 11 bases not matched to a gene; V was cut back by 6 bases and J by 5 bases. The CDR3 protein is CACPTGTGGFNEQYF. The CDR3 nucleotides read TGTGCCTGTCCGACCGGGACAGGGGGCTTCAACGAGCAGTACTTC.

This sequence joins TRBV5-5 and TRBJ2-3, with D hard to call. V lost 2 bases and J lost 2, with 12 bases in between. This CDR3 contains 15 residues. Per germline, CDR1 SGHKS and CDR2 YYEKEE (reference sequence). The CDR3 reads CASSLRPGNTDTQYF. CDR3 DNA sequence: TGTGCCAGCAGCTTACGGCCAGGAAACACAGATACGCAGTATTTT.

The J gene is TRBJ2-5, the V gene TRBV18; the match to TRBD1 covers 12 bases. Germline CDR1 reads KGHSH; CDR2 reads LQKENI. The CDR3 loop spans 19 amino acids. V lost 2 bases to trimming and J lost 3 bases; unmatched junction nucleotides: 13. CDR3 sequence: CASSPEKGQGAFIEETQYF. CDR3 nucleotides: TGTGCCAGCTCACCAGAAAAGGGACAGGGGGCTTTTATAGAAGAGACCCAGTACTTC.

This clone was counted a few times. The V gene is TRBV7-2, the J gene TRBJ2-7; 9 nucleotides align to TRBD2. CDR1 and CDR2 (germline): SGHTA, FQGNSA. The CDR3 is made up of 14 amino acids. The V segment lost 5 bases and the J segment 5 bases; nucleotides outside the gene matches: 7. The CDR3 region is CASSPDWTSDEQYF. The DNA of the CDR3 is TGTGCCAGCAGCCCAGATTGGACTAGCGACGAGCAGTACTTC.

The chain carries TRBV7-6 and TRBJ2-2; TRBD1 is a possible D gene (6 bases). Germline assignment: CDR1 SGHVS and CDR2 FNYEAQ. The CDR3 has 15 amino acids. V was clipped by 7 bases and J by 3 bases, with 15 bases between them. Written as DNA, the CDR3 is TGTGCCAGCAACAGCGAGGGGGTTCACACCGGGGAGCTGTTTTTT. Residues: CASNSEGVHTGELFF. Full variable domain (remainder filled in from reference TRBV7-6 and TRBJ2-2): GAGVSQSPRYKVTKRGQDVALRCDPISGHVSLYWYRQALGQGPEFLTYFNYEAQQDKSGLPNDRFSAERPEGSISTLTIQRTEQRDSAMYRCASNSEGVHTGELFFGEGSRLTVL.

This clone was counted between two and nine times. The chain uses TRBV5-6 and TRBJ1-1, with a weak D call TRBD1 (6 bases). V was clipped by 0 bases and J by 0 bases, with 12 bases between them. The germline V gene encodes CDR1 SGHDT and CDR2 YYEEEE. The CDR3 extends over 16 amino acids. The CDR3 nucleotides are TGTGCCAGCAGCTTGGTAGGACAGTCCATGAACACTGAAGCTTTCTTT. It codes for CASSLVGQSMNTEAFF.

The V and J genes are TRBV15 and TRBJ1-5; D gene unclear. CDR3 size: 14 residues. In germline, CDR1 is LNHNV, CDR2 YYDKDF (reference sequence). V was cut by 0 bases and J by 4 bases, with 7 bases left in between. The CDR3 region has the DNA TGTGCCACCAGCAGAGATCTAAAAAATCAGCCCCAGCATTTT. The encoded protein is CATSRDLKNQPQHF.

The chain couples TRBV7-3 to TRBJ2-4, with TRBD1 matching over 7 bases. V shed 7 bases and J 9 bases; nucleotides not matched to a gene: 9. Germline values: CDR1 SGHTA, CDR2 FQGTGA. The CDR3 sequence is 13 residues long. The CDR3 here is CASNLTGAGIQYF. CDR3 DNA: TGTGCCAGCAACCTCACAGGGGCCGGCATTCAGTACTTC.

The V call is TRBV18, the J call TRBJ2-7; D gene unclear. With 1 base removed from V and 7 bases from J, the gap between germline ends came to 14 bases. Germline V gives CDR1 KGHSH, CDR2 LQKENI. The CDR3 spans 14 residues. The CDR3: CASSPQVEEWEQYF. CDR3 in DNA: TGTGCCAGCTCACCACAAGTAGAAGAGTGGGAGCAGTACTTC.

This clone was seen only a few times. The rearrangement joins TRBV4-3 to TRBJ1-6; perhaps TRBD1 as D (6 bases). Trimming took off 2 bases at V and 10 bases at J, with 15 bases between the two ends. This CDR3 has 15 amino acids. Per germline, CDR1 LGHNA and CDR2 YSLEER. The CDR3 reads CASSQTQAGESPLHF. DNA for the CDR3: TGCGCCAGCAGCCAAACACAGGCAGGGGAATCACCCCTCCACTTT.

The V call is TRBV29-1, the J call TRBJ1-2, with D unresolved. In germline, CDR1 is SQVTM, CDR2 ANQGSEA. The CDR3 is 11 amino acids. As DNA, the CDR3 is TGCAGTCTTAGGACGGAGGGAGGCTACACCTTC. It codes for CSLRTEGGYTF.

The chain combines TRBV7-2 with TRBJ2-3; 10 bases are a match to TRBD2. Germline assignment: CDR1 SGHTA and CDR2 FQGNSA. With V trimmed by 5 bases and J by 1 base, 12 bases remained unmatched. This CDR3 contains 18 residues. In DNA form, the CDR3 reads TGTGCCAGCAGCCAAAGGTTAATCCTAGCGGGGGGCACAGATACGCAGTATTTT. Protein: CASSQRLILAGGTDTQYF.

V gene TRBV30 combines with J gene TRBJ1-2, with TRBD1 identical over 9 bases. The CDR3 sequence is 14 residues long. Germline CDR1 GTSNPN, CDR2 SVGIG (reference sequence). V shed 1 base, J shed 4 bases, and the junction held 4 bases outside the gene matches. CDR3 nucleotides: TGTGCCTGGAGTGGAAGGGACAGGGCCTATGGCTACACCTTC. Its translation is CAWSGRDRAYGYTF.